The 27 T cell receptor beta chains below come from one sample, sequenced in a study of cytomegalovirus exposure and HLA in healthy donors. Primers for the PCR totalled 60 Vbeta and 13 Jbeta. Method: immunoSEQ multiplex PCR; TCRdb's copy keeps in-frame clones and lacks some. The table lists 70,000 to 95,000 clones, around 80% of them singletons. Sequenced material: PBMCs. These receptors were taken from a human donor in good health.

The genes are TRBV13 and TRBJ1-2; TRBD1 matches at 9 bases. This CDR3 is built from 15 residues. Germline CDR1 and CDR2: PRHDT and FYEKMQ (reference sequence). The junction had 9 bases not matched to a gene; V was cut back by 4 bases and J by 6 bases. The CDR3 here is CASSSRPGTGHGYTF. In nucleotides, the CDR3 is TGTGCCAGCAGCTCACGTCCCGGGACAGGGCATGGCTACACCTTC.

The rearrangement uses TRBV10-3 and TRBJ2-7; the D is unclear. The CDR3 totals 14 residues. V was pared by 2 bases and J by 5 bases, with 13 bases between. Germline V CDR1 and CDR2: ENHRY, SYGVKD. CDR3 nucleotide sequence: TGTGCCATCAGTGAGGAGCTTCCCCTCCACGAGCAGTACTTC. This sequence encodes CAISEELPLHEQYF.

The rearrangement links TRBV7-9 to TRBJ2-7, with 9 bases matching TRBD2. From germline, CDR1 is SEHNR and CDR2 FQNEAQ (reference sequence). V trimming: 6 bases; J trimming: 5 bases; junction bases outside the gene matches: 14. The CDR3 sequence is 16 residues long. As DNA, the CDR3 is TGTGCCAGCAGAGGGGAAAGCGGGGGGAATTCGAACGAGCAGTACTTC. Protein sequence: CASRGESGGNSNEQYF. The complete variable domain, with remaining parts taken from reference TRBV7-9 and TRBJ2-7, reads DTGVSQNPRHKITKRGQNVTFRCDPISEHNRLYWYRQTLGQGPEFLTYFQNEAQLEKSRLLSDRFSAERPKGSFSTLEIQRTEQGDSAMYLCASRGESGGNSNEQYFGPGTRLTVT.

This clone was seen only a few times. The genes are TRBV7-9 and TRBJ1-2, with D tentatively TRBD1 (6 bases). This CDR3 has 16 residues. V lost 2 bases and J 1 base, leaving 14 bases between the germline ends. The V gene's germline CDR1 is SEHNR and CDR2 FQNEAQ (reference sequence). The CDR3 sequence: CASSLTGQGLNYGYTF. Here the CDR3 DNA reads TGTGCCAGCAGCTTAACCGGGCAGGGGCTTAACTATGGCTACACCTTC.

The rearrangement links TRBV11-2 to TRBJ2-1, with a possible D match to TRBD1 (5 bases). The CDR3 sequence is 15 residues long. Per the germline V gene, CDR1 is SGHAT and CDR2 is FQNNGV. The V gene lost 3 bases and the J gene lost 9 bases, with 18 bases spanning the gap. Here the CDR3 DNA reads TGTGCCAGCAGCTTCGCGTGGGGCCTCAACGCTGAGCAGTTCTTC. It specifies CASSFAWGLNAEQFF.

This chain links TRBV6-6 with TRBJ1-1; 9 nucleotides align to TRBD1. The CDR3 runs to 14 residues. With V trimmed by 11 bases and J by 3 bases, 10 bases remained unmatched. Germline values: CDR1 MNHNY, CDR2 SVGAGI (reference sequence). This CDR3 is CAGSHRGRDTEAFF. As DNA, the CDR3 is TGTGCCGGGTCCCACAGGGGGCGCGACACTGAAGCTTTCTTT.

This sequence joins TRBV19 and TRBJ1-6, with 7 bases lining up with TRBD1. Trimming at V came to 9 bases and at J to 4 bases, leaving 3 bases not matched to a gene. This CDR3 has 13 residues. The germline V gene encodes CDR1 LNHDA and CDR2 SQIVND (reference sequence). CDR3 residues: CASLQGYNSPLHF. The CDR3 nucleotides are TGTGCCAGCCTACAGGGGTATAATTCACCCCTCCACTTT.

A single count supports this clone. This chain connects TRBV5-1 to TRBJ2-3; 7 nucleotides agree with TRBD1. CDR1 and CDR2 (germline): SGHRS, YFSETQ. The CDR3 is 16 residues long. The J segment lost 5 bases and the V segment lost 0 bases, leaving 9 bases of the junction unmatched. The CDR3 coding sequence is TGCGCCAGCAGCTTGGAGCCCAGGGGGAAGGGAGATACGCAGTATTTT. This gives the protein CASSLEPRGKGDTQYF.

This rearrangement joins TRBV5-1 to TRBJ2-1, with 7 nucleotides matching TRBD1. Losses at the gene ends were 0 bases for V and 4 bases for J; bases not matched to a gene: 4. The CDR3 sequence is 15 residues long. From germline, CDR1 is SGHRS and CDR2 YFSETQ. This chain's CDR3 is CASSLAPGQYNEQFF. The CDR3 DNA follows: TGCGCCAGCAGCTTGGCCCCGGGACAGTACAATGAGCAGTTCTTC.

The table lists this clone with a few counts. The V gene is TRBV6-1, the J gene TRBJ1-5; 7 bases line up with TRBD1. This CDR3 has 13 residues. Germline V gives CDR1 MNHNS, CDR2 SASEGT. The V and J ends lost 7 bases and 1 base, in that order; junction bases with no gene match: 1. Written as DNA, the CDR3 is TGTGCCAGCATGACAGGGAGCAATCAGCCCCAGCATTTT. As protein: CASMTGSNQPQHF.

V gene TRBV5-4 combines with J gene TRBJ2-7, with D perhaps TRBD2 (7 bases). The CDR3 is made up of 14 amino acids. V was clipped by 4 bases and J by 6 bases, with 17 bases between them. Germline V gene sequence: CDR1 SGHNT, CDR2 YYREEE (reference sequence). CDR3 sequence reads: CASSQEGGSGEQYF. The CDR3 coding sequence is TGTGCCAGCAGCCAGGAGGGGGGGTCCGGCGAGCAGTACTTC.

CDR3 in DNA: TGTGCCAGCAGCCTGGACAGGGATTACTACGAGCAGTACTTC. It encodes CASSLDRDYYEQYF. This chain joins TRBV6-5 and TRBJ2-5, with 8 bases identical to TRBD1. The last part of the DNA fits TRBJ2-7 better; the J call may be wrong. The CDR3 covers 14 residues. Germline CDR1 reads MNHEY; CDR2 reads SVGAGI.

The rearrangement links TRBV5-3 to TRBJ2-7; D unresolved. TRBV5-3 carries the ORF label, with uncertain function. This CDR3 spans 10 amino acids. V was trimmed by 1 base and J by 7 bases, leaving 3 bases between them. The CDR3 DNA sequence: TGTGCCAGAAGCTTGCGGGAGCAGTACTTC. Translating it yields CARSLREQYF.

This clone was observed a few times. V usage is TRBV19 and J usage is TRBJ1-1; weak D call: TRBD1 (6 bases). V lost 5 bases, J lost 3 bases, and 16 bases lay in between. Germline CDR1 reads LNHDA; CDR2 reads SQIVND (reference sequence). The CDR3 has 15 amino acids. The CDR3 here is CASSAHRAGDTEAFF. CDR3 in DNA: TGTGCCAGTAGTGCCCACCGCGCAGGGGACACTGAAGCTTTCTTT.

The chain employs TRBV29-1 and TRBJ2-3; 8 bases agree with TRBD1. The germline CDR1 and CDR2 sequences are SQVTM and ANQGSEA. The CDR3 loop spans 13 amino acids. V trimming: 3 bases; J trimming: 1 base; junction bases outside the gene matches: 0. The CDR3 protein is CSVETGGTDTQYF. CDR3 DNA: TGCAGCGTTGAGACAGGGGGCACAGATACGCAGTATTTT.

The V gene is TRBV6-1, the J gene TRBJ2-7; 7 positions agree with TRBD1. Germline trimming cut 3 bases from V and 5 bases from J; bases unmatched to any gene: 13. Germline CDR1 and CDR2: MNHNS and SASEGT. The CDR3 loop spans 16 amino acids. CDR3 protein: CASSDNYGTVVDEQYF. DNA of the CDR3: TGTGCCAGCAGTGACAACTATGGGACAGTCGTTGACGAGCAGTACTTC.

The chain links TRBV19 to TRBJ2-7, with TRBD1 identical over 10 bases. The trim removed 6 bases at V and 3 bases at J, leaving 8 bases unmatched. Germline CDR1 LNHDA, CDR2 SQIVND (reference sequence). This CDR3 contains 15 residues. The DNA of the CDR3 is TGTGCCAGTAGCCAAAGACAGGGGGCTAGCTACGAGCAGTACTTC. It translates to CASSQRQGASYEQYF.

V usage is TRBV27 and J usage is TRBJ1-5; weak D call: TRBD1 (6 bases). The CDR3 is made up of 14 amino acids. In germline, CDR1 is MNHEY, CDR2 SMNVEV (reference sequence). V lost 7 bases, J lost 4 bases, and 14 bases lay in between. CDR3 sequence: CASNRMGANQPQHF. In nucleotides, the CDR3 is TGTGCCAGCAACCGAATGGGGGCGAATCAGCCCCAGCATTTT.

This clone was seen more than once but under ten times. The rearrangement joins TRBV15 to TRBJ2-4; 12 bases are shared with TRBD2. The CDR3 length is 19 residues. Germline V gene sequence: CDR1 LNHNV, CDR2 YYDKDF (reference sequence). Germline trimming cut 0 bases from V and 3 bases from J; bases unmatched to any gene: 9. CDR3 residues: CATSRDIGLAGMGKNIQYF. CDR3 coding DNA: TGTGCCACCAGCAGAGATATAGGACTAGCGGGGATGGGCAAAAACATTCAGTACTTC.

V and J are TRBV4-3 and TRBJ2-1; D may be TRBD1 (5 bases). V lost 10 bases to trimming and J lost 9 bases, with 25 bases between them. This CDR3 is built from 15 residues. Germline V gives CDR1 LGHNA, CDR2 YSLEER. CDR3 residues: CAITSGCLTIGEQFF. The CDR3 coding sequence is TGCGCCATCACCTCAGGGTGTCTTACAATTGGTGAGCAGTTCTTC.

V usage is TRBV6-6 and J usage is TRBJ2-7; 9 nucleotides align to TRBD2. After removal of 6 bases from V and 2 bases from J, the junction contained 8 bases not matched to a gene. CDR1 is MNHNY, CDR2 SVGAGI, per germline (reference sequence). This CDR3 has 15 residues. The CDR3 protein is CASSPKRGATYEQYF. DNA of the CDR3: TGTGCCAGCAGCCCGAAGCGGGGGGCCACCTACGAGCAGTACTTC.

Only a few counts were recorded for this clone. CDR3 residues: CASSQGSTDTQYF. Here the CDR3 DNA reads TGTGCCAGCAGCCAGGGGAGCACAGATACGCAGTATTTT. The V call is TRBV6-5, the J call TRBJ2-3; the D gene is possibly TRBD1 (6 bases). CDR1 and CDR2 from the germline V gene are MNHEY and SVGAGI. The CDR3 covers 13 residues. V was shortened by 6 bases and J by 0 bases, with 7 bases between the two germline ends.

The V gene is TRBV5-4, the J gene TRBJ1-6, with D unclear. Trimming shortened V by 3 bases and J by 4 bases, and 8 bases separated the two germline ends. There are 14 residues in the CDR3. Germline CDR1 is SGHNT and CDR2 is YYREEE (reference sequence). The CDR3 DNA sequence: TGTGCCAGCAGCTCGAGCTGGTATAATTCACCCCTCCACTTT. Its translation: CASSSSWYNSPLHF.

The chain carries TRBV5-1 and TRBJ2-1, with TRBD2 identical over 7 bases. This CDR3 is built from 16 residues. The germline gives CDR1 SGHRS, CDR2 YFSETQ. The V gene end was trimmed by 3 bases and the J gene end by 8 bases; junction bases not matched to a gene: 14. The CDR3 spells CASSSVTSRGVDEQFF. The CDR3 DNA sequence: TGCGCCAGCAGCTCGGTGACTAGCCGGGGGGTCGATGAGCAGTTCTTC.

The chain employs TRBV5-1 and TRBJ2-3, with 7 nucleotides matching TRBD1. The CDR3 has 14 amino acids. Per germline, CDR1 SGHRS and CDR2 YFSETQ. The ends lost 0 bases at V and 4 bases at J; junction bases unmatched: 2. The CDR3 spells CASSLGQGADTQYF. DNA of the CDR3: TGCGCCAGCAGCTTGGGGCAGGGGGCAGATACGCAGTATTTT.

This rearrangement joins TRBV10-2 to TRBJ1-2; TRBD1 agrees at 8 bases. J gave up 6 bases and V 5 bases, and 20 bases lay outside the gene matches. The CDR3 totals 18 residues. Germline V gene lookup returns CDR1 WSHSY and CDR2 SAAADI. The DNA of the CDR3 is TGCGCCAGCAGTCCGGGACCCTCAGTCGCGGACAGGGAGGATGGCTACACCTTC. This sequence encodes CASSPGPSVADREDGYTF.

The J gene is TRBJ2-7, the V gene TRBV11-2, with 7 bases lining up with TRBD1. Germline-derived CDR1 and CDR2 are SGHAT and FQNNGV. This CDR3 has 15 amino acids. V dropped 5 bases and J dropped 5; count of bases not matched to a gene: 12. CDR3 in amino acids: CASSPEGAVVHEQYF. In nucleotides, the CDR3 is TGTGCCAGCAGCCCAGAGGGGGCAGTGGTCCACGAGCAGTACTTC. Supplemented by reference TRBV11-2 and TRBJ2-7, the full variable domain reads EAGVAQSPRYKIIEKRQSVAFWCNPISGHATLYWYQQILGQGPKLLIQFQNNGVVDDSQLPKDRFSAERLKGVDSTLKIQPAKLEDSAVYLCASSPEGAVVHEQYFGPGTRLTVT.